The 8 T cell receptor beta chains below come from one sample, sequenced in a study of T-cell reconstitution after alpha-beta-depleted transplantation in children. Unique molecular identifiers tagged the TCRbeta library. Each CDR3 protein is one row after TCRdb ran MiXCR on the PCR reads. The repertoire holds about 400,000 distinct CDR3 sequences, with roughly 22% as singletons. The material sequenced was PBMCs from the stem cell graft donor, taken from the stem cell graft. The receptors here all came from a human donor who donated a stem cell graft to a child with acute myeloid leukemia.

The CDR3 coding sequence is TGTGCCAGCAGCTTTACGGCCGGAGAGACCCAGTACTTC. Protein: CASSFTAGETQYF. This chain uses TRBV5-5 with TRBJ2-5; D gene uncertain. The V end was cut by 2 bases, the J end by 4 bases, with 9 bases between. The CDR3 covers 13 residues. The germline V gene has CDR1 SGHKS and CDR2 YYEKEE (reference sequence). The full variable domain, rest sourced from reference TRBV5-5 and TRBJ2-5, is DAGVTQSPTHLIKTRGQQVTLRCSPISGHKSVSWYQQVLGQGPQFIFQYYEKEERGRGNFPDRFSARQFPNYSSELNVNALLLGDSALYLCASSFTAGETQYFGPGTRLLVL.

This clonotype was recorded many times. J is TRBJ2-1 and V is TRBV20-1; 8 positions match TRBD2. The V and J ends lost 0 bases and 5 bases, in that order; junction bases with no gene match: 3. The germline V gene encodes CDR1 DFQATT and CDR2 SNEGSKA (reference sequence). The CDR3 covers 14 residues. In DNA form, the CDR3 reads TGCAGTGCTAGAGAAGCGGGAGTTAACAATGAGCAGTTCTTC. Amino acids: CSAREAGVNNEQFF.

CDR3 residues: CATSDSRQGYGYTF. CDR3 nucleotide sequence: TGTGCCACCAGTGATTCTCGACAGGGTTATGGCTACACCTTC. The chain is built from TRBV24-1 and TRBJ1-2; 7 bases align to TRBD1. J lost 5 bases, V lost 2 bases, and 4 bases had no gene match. CDR3 length equals 14 residues. CDR1 is KGHDR, CDR2 SFDVKD, per germline.

This clonotype has a handful of counts. This sequence joins TRBV12-3 or TRBV12-4 and TRBJ2-2; 12 bases are a match to TRBD2. Trimming took 6 bases from V and 5 from J; bases not matched to a gene: 4. The CDR3 extends over 15 amino acids. The CDR3 DNA is TGTGCCAGCAGGGTGACTAGCGGGAGTACCGGGGAGCTGTTTTTT. Translated: CASRVTSGSTGELFF.

This clonotype was detected ten times or more. With a much larger clone just one base away, this may be a read error. This rearrangement joins TRBV5-8 to TRBJ2-3, with no clear D. CDR1 and CDR2 (germline): SGHTS, YDEGEE. The CDR3 loop spans 11 amino acids. V shed 5 bases and J shed 2 bases, with 3 bases lying between them. The CDR3 spells CASRTTDTQYF. CDR3 in DNA: TGTGCCAGCAGGACCACAGATACGCAGTATTTT.

This clonotype was seen a handful of times. This chain joins TRBV7-6 and TRBJ2-5; D possibly corresponds to TRBD1 (5 bases). V was shortened by 3 bases and J by 3 bases, with 11 bases between the two germline ends. This CDR3 is 14 amino acids long. The germline V gene encodes CDR1 SGHVS and CDR2 FNYEAQ. CDR3 in DNA: TGTGCCAGCAGCTTGACAGTGACCAAAGAGACCCAGTACTTC. Its translation: CASSLTVTKETQYF.

The chain combines TRBV28 with TRBJ2-7; D is possibly TRBD1 (5 bases). The V and J ends lost 7 bases and 0 bases respectively, with 13 bases between them. The CDR3 runs to 14 residues. Germline V gene sequence: CDR1 MDHEN, CDR2 SYDVKM. CDR3 sequence: CASNAGWVSYEQYF. In DNA form, the CDR3 reads TGTGCCAGCAACGCAGGGTGGGTCTCCTACGAGCAGTACTTC.

In its sample, this clonotype was seen many times. As DNA, the CDR3 is TGTGCCAGCAGTGGAACTAGCGGAACCACAGATACGCAGTATTTT. It translates to CASSGTSGTTDTQYF. The chain combines TRBV25-1 with TRBJ2-3; 8 bases fit TRBD2. Germline V gene data show CDR1 as MGHDK and CDR2 as SYGVNS. Trimming took 4 bases from V and 2 from J; bases not matched to a gene: 5. The CDR3 sequence is 15 residues long.